The rows below give T cell receptor beta chains drawn from one sample of a study of PD-L1 blockade in urothelial cancer. TCRdb's table, derived via immunoSEQ multiplex PCR, lists solely in-frame clones and lacks some. Among 35,000 to 50,000 clones listed, over 65% were seen once. This sample comprised PBMCs, obtained around atezolizumab (anti-PD-L1) treatment. Receptors originate from a man between 65 and 80 years old with urothelial cancer. CDR3s include the opening cysteine and the closing phenylalanine or tryptophan. The D gene is left open where the match is weak.

TRBD1	TRBV18	CASSLDRVVGELFF
-	TRBV27	CASSWSAGGGPDTQYF
-	TRBV19	CASSIEGSNSNQPQHF
-	TRBV18	CASSPRGRMNTEAFF
TRBD2	TRBV5-6	CASSLGLAGNEQFF
-	TRBV28	CASRTKTRRGYTF
-	TRBV5-1	CASRSNPAQGWETQYF
-	TRBV5-4	CASSVGQGYYGYTF
-	TRBV10-1	CASSVNRYEQFF
TRBD1	TRBV9	CASSATGDAQPQHF
TRBD1	TRBV5-6	CASSFQGALGTEAFF
-	TRBV19	CASSIPSQGGFHEQYF
-	TRBV11-2	CASSLDSRTYEQYF